The 16 T cell receptor beta chains in this list originate from one sample, sequenced in a study of blood T cells in healthy people across ages. PCR was performed a second time for roughly 6 to 12 cycles using a sample-barcoded 5' primer and a J-beta primer mix. MiXCR, run by TCRdb on the 5' RACE reads, gives a single entry per CDR3 protein. The data show 800,000 or so distinct CDR3 sequences, with roughly 25% seen just once and around 3.6% held by the top ten. The same specimen was also included in a second study, on T cells of mothers and their children.

The material sequenced was blood. The origin of the receptors is a boy aged 10-17 years in good health.

This clonotype was seen more than once but under ten times. This chain joins TRBV12-3 or TRBV12-4 and TRBJ1-1, with a tentative D call TRBD1 (5 bases). V was pared by 3 bases and J by 0 bases, with 14 bases between. The CDR3 extends over 16 amino acids. The CDR3 region has the DNA TGTGCCAGCAGTTTTGGGGGGTCCAAACTGAACACTGAAGCTTTCTTT. Translating it yields CASSFGGSKLNTEAFF.

This clonotype was seen a few times. The chain recombines TRBV6-2 or TRBV6-3 with TRBJ1-1; D gene unclear. CDR3 size: 15 residues. Looked up from germline, CDR1 is MNHEY and CDR2 is SVGEGT. V shed 0 bases and J shed 5 bases, with 13 bases lying between them. This CDR3 is CASSYSNARKTEAFF. In DNA, the CDR3 is TGTGCCAGCAGTTACTCGAACGCCAGGAAGACTGAAGCTTTCTTT.

The V and J genes are TRBV20-1 and TRBJ1-1; weak D call: TRBD1 (6 bases). The V gene lost 6 bases and the J gene lost 0 bases, with 20 bases spanning the gap. The CDR3 is 16 residues long. Germline V gene lookup returns CDR1 DFQATT and CDR2 SNEGSKA (reference sequence). The CDR3 DNA sequence: TGCAGTGCACTTGGGGGGGCCCTTTGGGTGAACACTGAAGCTTTCTTT. Its protein is CSALGGALWVNTEAFF.

The chain uses TRBV5-1 and TRBJ1-4; D is ambiguous. The ends were cut back, 3 bases at V and 0 bases at J, with 15 bases in the middle. CDR3 length: 17 amino acids. Germline CDR1 reads SGHRS; CDR2 reads YFSETQ. The CDR3 reads CASSSALAGTTNEKLFF. DNA of the CDR3: TGCGCCAGCAGCTCGGCCTTGGCGGGCACAACTAATGAAAAACTGTTTTTT.

J is TRBJ2-3 and V is TRBV2; D unclear. The CDR3 covers 13 residues. Between the trimmed V and J ends, which lost 6 bases and 6 bases, there was a span of 13 bases. Germline V gene data show CDR1 as SNHLY and CDR2 as FYNNEI. The CDR3 sequence is CASRDASPDTQYF. The CDR3 DNA is TGTGCCAGCAGAGACGCTAGTCCCGATACGCAGTATTTT.

This sequence joins TRBV20-1 and TRBJ2-1; D might be TRBD1 or TRBD2, each matching 6 bases. The CDR3 runs to 15 residues. CDR1 and CDR2 from the germline V gene are DFQATT and SNEGSKA (reference sequence). V lost 5 bases and J lost 4, with 18 bases in between. The CDR3 sequence is CSAQLGASEYNEQFF. DNA of the CDR3: TGCAGTGCTCAATTGGGGGCTAGCGAATACAATGAGCAGTTCTTC.

This clonotype was detected only a few times. The chain couples TRBV29-1 to TRBJ2-5; D is possibly TRBD1 (6 bases). TRBJ2-7 explains the end of the DNA better; the J call may be wrong. CDR3 size: 12 residues. Per the germline V gene, CDR1 is SQVTM and CDR2 is ANQGSEA. The CDR3 region is CSVGNRAYEQYF. In DNA, the CDR3 is TGCAGCGTTGGGAACAGGGCCTACGAGCAGTACTTC.

This clonotype was seen a few times. V gene TRBV20-1 combines with J gene TRBJ2-1; a weak D match, TRBD2 (6 bases). Trimming removed 5 bases at V and 3 bases at J, with 14 bases between. Germline V lookup: CDR1 DFQATT, CDR2 SNEGSKA (reference sequence). CDR3 length: 14 residues. Written as DNA, the CDR3 is TGCAGTGCTGGGTTGCGGGACTTCTACAATGAGCAGTTCTTC. Its protein product is CSAGLRDFYNEQFF.

The chain uses TRBV7-9 and TRBJ2-1; D unclear. The end of the DNA is better explained by TRBJ2-7, so the J call may be wrong. The CDR3 sequence is 13 residues long. The germline gives CDR1 SEHNR, CDR2 FQNEAQ (reference sequence). CDR3: CASSLVGNGEQYF. CDR3 DNA: TGTGCCAGCAGCTTAGTAGGGAACGGCGAGCAGTACTTC.

This chain links TRBV4-3 with TRBJ1-4; the D is unclear. The germline V gene encodes CDR1 LGHNA and CDR2 YSLEER. The CDR3 loop spans 17 amino acids. Trimming stripped 1 base from V and 7 bases from J, with 19 bases between. The CDR3 region is CASSQGFGGSWGEKLFF. CDR3 DNA sequence: TGCGCCAGCAGCCAAGGGTTCGGCGGGTCTTGGGGTGAAAAACTGTTTTTT.

The chain joins TRBV5-1 to TRBJ2-5; tentative D call: TRBD2 (5 bases). The closer fit of TRBJ2-7 to the DNA end suggests the J call may be wrong. The length of the CDR3 is 15 residues. CDR1 is SGHRS and CDR2 is YFSETQ in the germline V gene. The CDR3 nucleotides are TGCGCCAGCAGCTTAGGTCCTAGCCGGGTTTACGAGCAGTACTTC. Its protein product is CASSLGPSRVYEQYF.

This clonotype appeared a few times. V gene TRBV3-1 combines with J gene TRBJ1-6; perhaps TRBD1 as D (5 bases). The V gene lost 2 bases and the J gene lost 5 bases, with 7 bases spanning the gap. Germline CDR1 is LGHDT and CDR2 is YNNKEL (reference sequence). This CDR3 is 14 amino acids long. CDR3 coding DNA: TGTGCCAGCAGCCAAAGACAGAATAATTCACCCCTCCACTTT. Translating gives CASSQRQNNSPLHF.

This clonotype was seen a few times. The V call is TRBV4-1, the J call TRBJ2-3; 7 bases are shared with TRBD2. The length of the CDR3 is 17 residues. Trimming took 4 bases from V and 3 from J; bases not matched to a gene: 13. Germline CDR1 MGHRA, CDR2 YSYEKL. The CDR3 here is CASSLRGTNEGTDTQYF. CDR3 nucleotides: TGCGCCAGCAGCCTCCGCGGGACTAACGAGGGGACAGATACGCAGTATTTT.

The chain joins TRBV6-2 or TRBV6-3 to TRBJ2-3; D is possibly TRBD1 or TRBD2 (5 bases each). V lost 10 bases, J lost 0 bases, and 26 bases lay in between. The germline V gene has CDR1 MNHEY and CDR2 SVGEGT. This CDR3 has 18 residues. The CDR3 coding sequence is TGTGCCACCGGATACAGTGGGACGGCGACTTTTAGCACAGATACGCAGTATTTT. It yields the protein CATGYSGTATFSTDTQYF.

The CDR3 loop reads CASSPESYREETQYF. In nucleotides, the CDR3 is TGCGCCAGCAGCCCTGAAAGTTACAGGGAAGAGACCCAGTACTTC. The rearrangement uses TRBV5-1 and TRBJ2-5; D possibly corresponds to TRBD1 (6 bases). Trimming shortened V by 4 bases and J by 3 bases, and 16 bases separated the two germline ends. Germline V gives CDR1 SGHRS, CDR2 YFSETQ. This CDR3 has 15 amino acids.

V and J are TRBV4-1 and TRBJ2-2; TRBD1 agrees at 9 bases. From germline, CDR1 is MGHRA and CDR2 YSYEKL. Trimming cost V 2 bases and J 3 bases; bases outside gene matches: 4. The length of the CDR3 is 16 residues. The CDR3: CASSQRQGVDTGELFF. CDR3 DNA sequence: TGCGCCAGCAGCCAACGACAGGGGGTAGACACCGGGGAGCTGTTTTTT.